The 19 T cell receptor beta chains listed next were all sequenced from one sample in a study of early T cells in non-severe SARS-CoV-2 infection. TCRdb re-called the 5' RACE reads through MiXCR, storing one row per CDR3 protein. The sample has some 100,000 distinct CDR3 sequences; approximately 15% are singletons. Sequencing used whole blood. The source is an adult who was a healthcare worker with PCR-confirmed SARS-CoV-2 infection or an uninfected control (not recorded which).

The chain has TRBV7-6 and TRBJ2-5; D may be TRBD2 (7 bases). Germline V gene data show CDR1 as SGHVS and CDR2 as FNYEAQ. This CDR3 has 14 amino acids. V dropped 5 bases and J dropped 5 bases, with 15 bases sitting between them. CDR3: CASSPTGRGETQYF. As DNA, the CDR3 is TGTGCCAGCAGCCCAACTGGGAGGGGGGAGACCCAGTACTTC.

The table lists this clonotype with a few counts. This rearrangement joins TRBV24-1 to TRBJ2-2; weak D call: TRBD1 (7 bases). The CDR3 runs to 15 residues. V dropped 7 bases and J dropped 4 bases, with 15 bases sitting between them. CDR1 and CDR2 (germline): KGHDR, SFDVKD. The CDR3 DNA sequence: TGTGCCACCAGCCCCGGCGGGACAGCCACCGGGGAGCTGTTTTTT. Protein: CATSPGGTATGELFF.

A few counts support this clonotype. This chain links TRBV6-5 with TRBJ2-3; 10 bases are shared with TRBD2. The V gene end was trimmed by 2 bases and the J gene end by 4 bases; junction bases not matched to a gene: 3. Germline V gene data show CDR1 as MNHEY and CDR2 as SVGAGI. This CDR3 region has 15 residues. This CDR3 is CASSYQAGGPDTQYF. The CDR3 nucleotides read TGTGCCAGCAGTTACCAAGCGGGGGGGCCAGATACGCAGTATTTT.

This clonotype came up a few times. The V call is TRBV18, the J call TRBJ2-5, with 10 positions matching TRBD2. The CDR3 length is 17 residues. Germline CDR1 and CDR2: KGHSH and LQKENI. V shed 3 bases and J 1 base; nucleotides not matched to a gene: 8. For the CDR3, the DNA is TGTGCCAGCTCACCCCGTAGCGGGGGGCCATCCCAAGAGACCCAGTACTTC. This encodes CASSPRSGGPSQETQYF.

A single count supports this clonotype. The V and J genes are TRBV3-1 and TRBJ2-5, with 7 bases aligning to TRBD1. The CDR3 has 13 amino acids. J was trimmed by 4 bases and V by 3 bases; bases with no gene match: 2. Looked up from germline, CDR1 is LGHDT and CDR2 is YNNKEL (reference sequence). The CDR3 nucleotides read TGTGCCAGCAGCCATTACAGGGGAGAGACCCAGTACTTC. It is translated as CASSHYRGETQYF.

This clonotype occurred many times. This sequence joins TRBV12-5 and TRBJ2-5, with 7 bases fitting TRBD1. Germline-derived CDR1 and CDR2 are LGHNT and FRNRAP. Trimming took 4 bases from V and 5 from J; bases not matched to a gene: 10. The CDR3 loop spans 15 amino acids. As DNA, the CDR3 is TGTGCTAGTGGTTCCCCCCGGGCAGGGGGTGAGACCCAGTACTTC. Its translation: CASGSPRAGGETQYF.

CDR3 region: CSAPRTGEGEKLFF. The DNA of the CDR3 is TGCAGTGCTCCTAGGACAGGGGAAGGTGAAAAACTGTTTTTT. The chain combines TRBV20-1 with TRBJ1-4; 9 positions match TRBD1. Germline CDR1 reads DFQATT; CDR2 reads SNEGSKA (reference sequence). V was clipped by 5 bases and J by 7 bases; unmatched bases: 8. The CDR3 runs to 14 residues.

The chain uses TRBV4-1 and TRBJ2-3; D is possibly TRBD2 (5 bases). With 3 bases removed from V and 1 base from J, the gap between germline ends came to 11 bases. In germline, CDR1 is MGHRA, CDR2 YSYEKL. The CDR3 spans 15 residues. As DNA, the CDR3 is TGCGCCAGCAGCCAGGAGGACTGGCGCACAGATACGCAGTATTTT. It encodes CASSQEDWRTDTQYF.

The gene calls are TRBV29-1 and TRBJ2-1; perhaps TRBD1 as D (6 bases). The ends were cut back, 8 bases at V and 8 bases at J, with 16 bases in the middle. The CDR3 extends over 12 amino acids. Looked up from germline, CDR1 is SQVTM and CDR2 is ANQGSEA. The CDR3 DNA reads as TGCAGCCACCTAATTCAGGGGCATGAGCAGTTCTTC. This translates into CSHLIQGHEQFF.

V is TRBV3-1 and J is TRBJ2-5; 7 bases match TRBD2. Trimming took 1 base from V and 1 from J; bases not matched to a gene: 3. The CDR3 has 15 amino acids. Looked up from germline, CDR1 is LGHDT and CDR2 is YNNKEL (reference sequence). CDR3 protein: CASSQVSGGQETQYF. The CDR3 coding sequence is TGTGCCAGCAGCCAAGTGTCGGGGGGCCAAGAGACCCAGTACTTC.

This clonotype was counted ten times or more. The chain recombines TRBV3-1 with TRBJ1-6; perhaps TRBD1 as D (6 bases). The CDR3 length is 15 residues. The germline V gene encodes CDR1 LGHDT and CDR2 YNNKEL (reference sequence). V lost 2 bases and J lost 7, with 12 bases in between. This chain's CDR3 is CASSQILGANSPLHF. The CDR3, as DNA: TGTGCCAGCAGCCAAATCTTGGGGGCGAATTCACCCCTCCACTTT.

This clonotype was seen a few times. The V and J genes are TRBV11-2 and TRBJ2-7; D gene ambiguous. V dropped 1 base and J dropped 7 bases, with 11 bases sitting between them. CDR3 length: 13 amino acids. Germline assignment: CDR1 SGHAT and CDR2 FQNNGV. CDR3 in DNA: TGTGCCAGCAGCTTAGTCGGGCTGGCAGAGCAGTACGTC. Protein: CASSLVGLAEQYV.

The genes are TRBV19 and TRBJ2-3; weak D call: TRBD1 (6 bases). V lost 7 bases and J 6 bases, leaving 23 bases between the germline ends. Germline values: CDR1 LNHDA, CDR2 SQIVND (reference sequence). This CDR3 is built from 16 residues. CDR3 nucleotide sequence: TGTGCCAGTACAACATCTATCAGGGGTGGTCGTGATACGCAGTATTTT. Its translation: CASTTSIRGGRDTQYF.

In nucleotides, the CDR3 is TGTGCCAGCTCGGACGGTATCTCAGATACGCAGTATTTT. The encoded protein is CASSDGISDTQYF. The rearrangement uses TRBV18 and TRBJ2-3; D gene unclear. CDR3 length equals 13 residues. The germline V and J ends were trimmed by 6 bases and 4 bases, with 11 bases remaining between them. Germline V gives CDR1 KGHSH, CDR2 LQKENI. Using reference TRBV18 and TRBJ2-3 for the parts outside the CDR3, the full variable domain is NAGVMQNPRHLVRRRGQEARLRCSPMKGHSHVYWYRQLPEEGLKFMVYLQKENIIDESGMPKERFSAEFPKEGPSILRIQQVVRGDSAAYFCASSDGISDTQYFGPGTRLTVL.

V and J are TRBV24-1 and TRBJ2-2; 9 positions match TRBD1. This CDR3 comprises 16 residues. Looked up from germline, CDR1 is KGHDR and CDR2 is SFDVKD. V was clipped by 3 bases and J by 6 bases; unmatched bases: 7. CDR3 DNA sequence: TGTGCCACCAGTGATCCCGGGACAGGGCCACCCGGGGAGCTGTTTTTT. Amino acids: CATSDPGTGPPGELFF.

This clonotype has a count of ten or more. The chain carries TRBV11-2 and TRBJ1-1; D unresolved. Germline CDR1 reads SGHAT; CDR2 reads FQNNGV. The V gene lost 6 bases and the J gene lost 0 bases, with 14 bases spanning the gap. The CDR3 has 15 residues. In DNA, the CDR3 is TGTGCCAGCAGGTTTCTGAGGCAGGTGAACACTGAAGCTTTCTTT. Encoded protein: CASRFLRQVNTEAFF.

The V call is TRBV5-4, the J call TRBJ2-2; D may be TRBD1 (8 bases). CDR3 size: 15 residues. V was pared by 4 bases and J by 7 bases, with 17 bases between. Germline V gene sequence: CDR1 SGHNT, CDR2 YYREEE (reference sequence). The CDR3 loop reads CASSKMDREGGELFF. The CDR3 DNA follows: TGTGCCAGCAGCAAAATGGACAGGGAGGGCGGGGAGCTGTTTTTT.

The V and J genes are TRBV7-3 and TRBJ1-1, with D hard to call. CDR3 length: 14 amino acids. Germline values: CDR1 SGHTA, CDR2 FQGTGA. V lost 4 bases and J 1 base, leaving 10 bases between the germline ends. CDR3 residues: CASSSSGGNTEAFF. CDR3 DNA sequence: TGTGCCAGCAGCTCAAGCGGAGGGAACACTGAAGCTTTCTTT.

This clonotype was picked up a small number of times. The chain employs TRBV18 and TRBJ2-1; tentative D call: TRBD2 (6 bases). Deletions cut 3 bases from V and 7 bases from J, with 13 bases between. CDR1 is KGHSH, CDR2 LQKENI, per germline. The CDR3 extends over 14 amino acids. CDR3 sequence reads: CASSPRGASNEQFF. CDR3 sequence (DNA): TGTGCCAGCTCACCGCGGGGTGCTAGTAATGAGCAGTTCTTC.